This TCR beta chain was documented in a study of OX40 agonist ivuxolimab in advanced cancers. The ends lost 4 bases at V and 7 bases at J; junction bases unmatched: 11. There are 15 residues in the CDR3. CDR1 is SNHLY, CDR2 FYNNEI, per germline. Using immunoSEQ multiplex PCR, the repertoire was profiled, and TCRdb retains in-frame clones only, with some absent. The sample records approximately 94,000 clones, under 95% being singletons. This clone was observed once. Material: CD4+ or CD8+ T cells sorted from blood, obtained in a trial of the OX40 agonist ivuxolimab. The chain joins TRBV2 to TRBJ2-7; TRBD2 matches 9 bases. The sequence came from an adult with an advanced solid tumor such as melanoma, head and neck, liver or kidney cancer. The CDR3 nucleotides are TGTGCCAGCAGTGTCGGCGGGAGGGCCGCGGGGGAGCAGTACTTC. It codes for CASSVGGRAAGEQYF.